This T cell receptor beta chain stems from a study of OX40 agonist ivuxolimab in advanced cancers. Study-level information: Ivuxolimab was delivered to patients intravenously every 2 weeks at doses spanning 0.01 to 10 mg/kg. At just under 85% male, the cohort had a mean age of around 56 years, ranging from about 20 to 79. Patients with prior anti-PD-1, anti-PD-L1 or anti-CTLA-4 therapy were eligible; approximately 40% had some.

Sequencing was performed with immunoSEQ multiplex PCR; in TCRdb, only in-frame clones are kept and a portion is missing. Seen here are roughly 80,000 clones, about nine tenths observed once, and the top ten hold 6.2%. As concerns this clone: What it recognizes is unknown.

Germline V gene data show CDR1 as SQVTM and CDR2 as ANQGSEA. CDR3 length equals 14 residues. V lost 6 bases and J lost 1; bases outside the gene matches: 5. General study points: At 0.1 to 3.0 mg/kg and by week 6, CD4+ and CD8+ T cells in the blood had expanded clonally.

The sequencing used CD4+ or CD8+ T cells sorted from blood, collected in a trial of the OX40 agonist ivuxolimab. This TCR came from an adult with an advanced solid tumor such as melanoma, head and neck, liver or kidney cancer. The genes are TRBV29-1 and TRBJ1-2, with 10 nucleotides matching TRBD1. The CDR3 DNA reads as TGCAGCGTCCGCGGACAGGGGGGTAACTATGGCTACACCTTC. Translation: CSVRGQGGNYGYTF.